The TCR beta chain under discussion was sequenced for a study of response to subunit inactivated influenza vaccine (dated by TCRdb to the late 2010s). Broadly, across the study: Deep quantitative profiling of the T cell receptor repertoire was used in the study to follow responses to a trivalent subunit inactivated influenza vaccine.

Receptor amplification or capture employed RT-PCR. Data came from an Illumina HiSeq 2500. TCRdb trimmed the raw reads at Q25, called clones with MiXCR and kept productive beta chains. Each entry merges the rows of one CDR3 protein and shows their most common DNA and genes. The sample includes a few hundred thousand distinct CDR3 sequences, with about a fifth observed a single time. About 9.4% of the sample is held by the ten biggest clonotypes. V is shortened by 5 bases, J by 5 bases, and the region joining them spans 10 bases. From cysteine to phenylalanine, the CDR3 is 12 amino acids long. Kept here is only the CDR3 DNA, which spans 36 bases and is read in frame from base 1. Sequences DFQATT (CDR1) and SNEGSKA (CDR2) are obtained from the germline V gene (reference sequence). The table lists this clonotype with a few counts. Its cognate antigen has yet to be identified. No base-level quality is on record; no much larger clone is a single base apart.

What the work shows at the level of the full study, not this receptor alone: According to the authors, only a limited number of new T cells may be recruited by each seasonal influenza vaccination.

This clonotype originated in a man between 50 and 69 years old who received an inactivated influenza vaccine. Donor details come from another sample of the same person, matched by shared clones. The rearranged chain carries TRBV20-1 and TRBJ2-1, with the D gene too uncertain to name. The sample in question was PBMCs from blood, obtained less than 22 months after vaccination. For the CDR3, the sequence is CSAFRLHNEQFF. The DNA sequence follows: TGCAGTGCTTTCCGACTTCACAATGAGCAGTTCTTC.